These T cell receptor beta chains were read from a single sample in a study of T cell repertoires in cytomegalovirus infection. TCRdb processed the reads anew with MiXCR; each CDR3 protein has one entry. The table lists hundreds of thousands of distinct CDR3 sequences, 33% of them singletons. Their antigens remain unidentified. Here the sequenced sample was cultured PBMCs, taken from culture after CMV antigen stimulation. These receptor sequences come from a human donor in good health (CMV status not recorded). Some clones in this sample may be carry-over from other donors' samples. Each CDR3 is given with its conserved first and last residue. The D gene is left open where the match is weak. Expanded clones are given a class, and other clones once, few, many or no size at all.

clone_size j_call d_call v_call cdr3_nt cdr3_aa
few TRBJ2-7 TRBD1 TRBV4-1 TGCGCCAGCAGCCAACCCCTGGACAGGGTCAACGAGCAGTACTTC CASSQPLDRVNEQYF
. TRBJ1-4 . TRBV6-1 TGTGCCAGCAGATCGACCCCCAGGAGTAATGAAAAACTGTTTTTT CASRSTPRSNEKLFF
. TRBJ1-2 TRBD1 TRBV19 TGTGCCAGTAGTCCCCAAATCAGGGGGGAGTATGGCTACACCTTC CASSPQIRGEYGYTF
. TRBJ1-5 TRBD1 TRBV19 TGTGCCAGTAGTGAAACAGGGGGCATGGATCAGCCCCAGCATTTT CASSETGGMDQPQHF
. TRBJ1-3 TRBD1 TRBV7-2 TGTGCCAGCAGCTTAGGACAGGGGTCCACCATATATTTT CASSLGQGSTIYF
. TRBJ1-3 TRBD1 TRBV27 TGTGCCAGCAGTAACAGGGGAGCCGGAAACACCATATATTTT CASSNRGAGNTIYF
. TRBJ1-1 . TRBV6-1 TGTGTCAGCAGTTACCAGAGAATGAACACTGAAGCTTTCTTT CVSSYQRMNTEAFF
few TRBJ2-1 . TRBV11-2 TGTGCCAGCAGCTTAACCCGGCTAGCTGGAAGGGAGCAGTTCTTC CASSLTRLAGREQFF
. TRBJ1-4 . TRBV20-1 TGCAGTGCTAGAAACAGAGCGAATGAAAAACTGTTTTTT CSARNRANEKLFF
. TRBJ2-1 TRBD2 TRBV7-8 TGTGCCAGCAGCCCTGGACTAGCGGGAGGAACCAATGAGCAGTTCTTC CASSPGLAGGTNEQFF
. TRBJ2-1 TRBD2 TRBV4-2 TGTGCCAGCAGCCACAATATCGGGACTAGCGGACCCAATGAGCAGTTCTTC CASSHNIGTSGPNEQFF
many TRBJ1-2 TRBD1 TRBV7-2 TGTGCCAGCAGCTCGGTACCTTCGATCCGGTTGGACAGGGATTGGAACTATGGCTACACCTTC CASSSVPSIRLDRDWNYGYTF
. TRBJ1-1 . TRBV29-1 TGCAGCGTTGAGTCCAGGGCTGAAGCTTTCTTT CSVESRAEAFF
. TRBJ2-3 TRBD2 TRBV28 TGTGCCAGCTCGGATAGCGGGATCACAGATACGCAGTATTTT CASSDSGITDTQYF
. TRBJ2-1 . TRBV24-1 TGTGCCACTGAGAAGTACAATGAGCAGTTCTTC CATEKYNEQFF
. TRBJ1-5 . TRBV2 TGTGCCAGCAGTACCGGGAATCAGCCCCAGCATTTT CASSTGNQPQHF
. TRBJ2-1 . TRBV10-3 TGTGCCACCCTAGACGTTGTAGCCTCCCTCAATGAGCAGTTCTTC CATLDVVASLNEQFF
many TRBJ2-1 TRBD2 TRBV6-2/TRBV6-3 TGTGCCAGCAGTTATCTGAGCGGGAGAACAAACAATGAGCAGTTCTTC CASSYLSGRTNNEQFF
. TRBJ1-1 . TRBV12-3/TRBV12-4 TGTGCCAGCAGTCGCGGGGCTGAAGCTTTCTTT CASSRGAEAFF
few TRBJ1-1 TRBD1 TRBV29-1 TGCAGCGTTTCGACAGGGGCGACCATCCACACTGAAGCTTTCTTT CSVSTGATIHTEAFF
. TRBJ1-3 . TRBV6-8 TGTGCCAGCAGTTACTCCCGGGTGATCTCTGGAAACACCATATATTTT CASSYSRVISGNTIYF
few TRBJ2-1 . TRBV14 TGTGCCAGCAGCCGGGACTCAAGAATCCCCCGCTCCTACAATGAGCAGTTCTTC CASSRDSRIPRSYNEQFF
few TRBJ2-7 . TRBV7-6 TGTGCCAGCAGCCAGGGACTCTATTACGAGCAGTACTTC CASSQGLYYEQYF
few TRBJ1-6 . TRBV19 TGTGCCAGTAGCCCGACTAATAATTCACCCCTCCACTTT CASSPTNNSPLHF
. TRBJ1-2 . TRBV5-6 TGTGCCAGCAGCCCGCGGGGACGGCTCTATGGCTACACCTTC CASSPRGRLYGYTF
few TRBJ1-1 . TRBV30 TGTGCCTGGAGGGTGGAGTGGAACACTGAAGCTTTCTTT CAWRVEWNTEAFF
many TRBJ2-5 TRBD2 TRBV12-3/TRBV12-4 TGTGCCAGCAGTCCCCCGACTAGCCAAGGGACCCAGTACTTC CASSPPTSQGTQYF
. TRBJ1-2 . TRBV19 TGTGCCAGTACCGCCACCGGGACATCTAACTATGGCTACACCTTC CASTATGTSNYGYTF
many TRBJ1-1 TRBD1 TRBV7-6 TGTGCCAGCAGCCCTCGACAGGGACGGAACACTGAAGCTTTCTTT CASSPRQGRNTEAFF
few TRBJ2-1 TRBD2 TRBV2 TGTGCCAGCAGTGCCCTGACTAGCGGGGTTTACAATGAGCAGTTCTTC CASSALTSGVYNEQFF
. TRBJ1-1 . TRBV14 TGTGCCAGCAGCCAAGGCAGGACCACTGAAGCTTTCTTT CASSQGRTTEAFF
few TRBJ2-1 TRBD2 TRBV11-2 TGTGCCAGCAGCCCCAGCCCCCCTAGCGGGAATCCCAATGAGCAGTTCTTC CASSPSPPSGNPNEQFF
. TRBJ2-1 . TRBV7-6 TGTGCCAGCAGCTTAAATAATTTCAATGAGCAGTTCTTC CASSLNNFNEQFF
. TRBJ1-6 . TRBV7-9 TGTGCCAGCAGCTTCCCGGCGGGAGGTTCACCCCTCCACTTT CASSFPAGGSPLHF
many TRBJ1-6 . TRBV7-2 TGTGCCAGCAGCCCCCGGATTGATTCACCCCTCCACTTT CASSPRIDSPLHF
few TRBJ1-1 . TRBV11-3 TGTGCCAGCAGCTTAGGAACCCACAGGGACACTGAAGCTTTCTTT CASSLGTHRDTEAFF
many TRBJ1-4 . TRBV7-2 TGTGCCAGCAGCCGATCCCCCGCAGCAACTAATGAAAAACTGTTTTTT CASSRSPAATNEKLFF
few TRBJ2-1 TRBD2 TRBV7-2 TGTGCCAGCAGCTTGAGCGGGAGTGGCGCCGAGCAGTTCTTC CASSLSGSGAEQFF
many TRBJ2-7 . TRBV7-2 TGTGCCAGCAGCTTAAATTTCGGCGAGCAGTACTTC CASSLNFGEQYF
few TRBJ2-5 . TRBV28 TGTGCCAGCAGTCTGACAACACCAAGAGAAGGCCAGTACTTC CASSLTTPREGQYF
. TRBJ1-1 . TRBV20-1 TGCAGTGCTAGAGATCGGGACCTCTACCCCACTGAAGCTTTCTTT CSARDRDLYPTEAFF
. TRBJ2-1 . TRBV19 TGTGCCAGTAGTCCGCGGGATGGGAATGAGCAGTTCTTC CASSPRDGNEQFF
few TRBJ2-2 TRBD1 TRBV5-1 TGCGCCAGCAGCTTTGTGACAGGGGGCTTTACCGGGGAGCTGTTTTTT CASSFVTGGFTGELFF
few TRBJ1-4 . TRBV6-1 TGTGCAACGAGAGCAGACCTAAATGAAAAACTGTTTTTT CATRADLNEKLFF
. TRBJ1-4 . TRBV20-1 TGCAGTGCTAGAGCAGGCCTGGGGGGCGCAACTAATGAAAAACTGTTTTTT CSARAGLGGATNEKLFF
few TRBJ1-1 . TRBV11-3 TGTGCCAGCAGCGCCGCCACAGGGTTGATAACTGAAGCTTTCTTT CASSAATGLITEAFF
. TRBJ2-2 . TRBV19 TGTGCCAGTAGTAACAGGGCTACCGGGGAGCTGTTTTTT CASSNRATGELFF
once TRBJ2-3 TRBD2 TRBV19 TGTGCCAGTAGTACAGGGACTAGCGCCCCCACAGATACGCAGTATTTT CASSTGTSAPTDTQYF
. TRBJ2-5 . TRBV3-1 TGTGCCAGCAGAGGAGGGAGTACTAGGGAGACCCAGTACTTC CASRGGSTRETQYF
. TRBJ2-1 TRBD1 TRBV7-9 TGTGCCAGCCGAACGTGGGACAGGGTGATACATGAGCAGTTCTTC CASRTWDRVIHEQFF